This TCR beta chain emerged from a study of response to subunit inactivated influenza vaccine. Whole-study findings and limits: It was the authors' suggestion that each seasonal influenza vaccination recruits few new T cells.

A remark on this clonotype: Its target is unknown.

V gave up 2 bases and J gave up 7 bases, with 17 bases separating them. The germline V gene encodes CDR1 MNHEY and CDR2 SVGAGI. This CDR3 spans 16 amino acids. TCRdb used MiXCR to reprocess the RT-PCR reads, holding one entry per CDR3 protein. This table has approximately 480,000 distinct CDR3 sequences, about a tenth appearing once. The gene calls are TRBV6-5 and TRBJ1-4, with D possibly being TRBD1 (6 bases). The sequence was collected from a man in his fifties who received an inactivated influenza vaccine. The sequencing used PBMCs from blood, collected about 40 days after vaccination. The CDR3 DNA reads TGTGCCAGCAGTTACCGAGTCGCGGGGGGCGTTGAAAAACTGTTTTTT. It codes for CASSYRVAGGVEKLFF.